The clone carrying this T cell receptor (beta chain) has a single count. It was RNA transcripts that yielded the amplified TCR beta CDR3 regions. First-round RT-PCR with HTBI primers amplified the TCR CDR3 region. TCRdb itself ran the multiplex PCR reads through MiXCR, one entry per CDR3 protein. The repertoire includes fewer than 600,000 distinct CDR3 sequences, roughly an eighth of them detected once, and less than 20% sits in the top ten. The data derive from a study of T cells in Graves' hyperthyroidism and ophthalmopathy. Trimming left V 6 bases short and J 3 bases short, with 15 bases between. CDR3 length: 15 residues.

The chain is built from TRBV12-3 or TRBV12-4 and TRBJ1-5; the D gene is possibly TRBD1 (5 bases). Sequencing was done on a sample of blood. The TCR sequence derives from a woman younger than 30 with Graves' hyperthyroidism. CDR3 nucleotides: TGTGCCAGCAGCCCAGGGACGGCCACCAATCAGCCCCAGCATTTT. Translation gives CASSPGTATNQPQHF.